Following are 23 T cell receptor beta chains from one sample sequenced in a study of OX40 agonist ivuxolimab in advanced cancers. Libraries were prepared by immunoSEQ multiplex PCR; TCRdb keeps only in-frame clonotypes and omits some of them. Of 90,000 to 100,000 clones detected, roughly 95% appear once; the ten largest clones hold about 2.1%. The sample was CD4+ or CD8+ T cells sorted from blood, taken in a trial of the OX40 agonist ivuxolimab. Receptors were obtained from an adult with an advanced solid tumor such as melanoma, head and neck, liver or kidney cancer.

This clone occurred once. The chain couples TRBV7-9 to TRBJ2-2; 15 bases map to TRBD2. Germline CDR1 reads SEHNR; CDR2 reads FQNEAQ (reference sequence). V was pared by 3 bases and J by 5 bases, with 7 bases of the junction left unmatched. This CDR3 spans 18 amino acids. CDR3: CASSLGLAGGGLTGELFF. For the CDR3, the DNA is TGTGCCAGCAGCTTGGGACTAGCGGGAGGAGGTTTAACCGGGGAGCTGTTTTTT.

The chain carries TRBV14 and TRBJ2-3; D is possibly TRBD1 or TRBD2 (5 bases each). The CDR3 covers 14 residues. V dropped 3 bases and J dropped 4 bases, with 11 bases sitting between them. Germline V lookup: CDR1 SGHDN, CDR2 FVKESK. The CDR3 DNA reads TGTGCCAGCAGCCAGGGGCTAGCCCCAGATACGCAGTATTTT. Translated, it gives CASSQGLAPDTQYF.

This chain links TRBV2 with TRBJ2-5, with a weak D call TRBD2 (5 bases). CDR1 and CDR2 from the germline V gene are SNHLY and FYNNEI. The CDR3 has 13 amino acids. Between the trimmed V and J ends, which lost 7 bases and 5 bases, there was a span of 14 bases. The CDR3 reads CASIKGVRETQYF. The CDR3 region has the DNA TGTGCCAGCATTAAGGGAGTTCGGGAGACCCAGTACTTC.

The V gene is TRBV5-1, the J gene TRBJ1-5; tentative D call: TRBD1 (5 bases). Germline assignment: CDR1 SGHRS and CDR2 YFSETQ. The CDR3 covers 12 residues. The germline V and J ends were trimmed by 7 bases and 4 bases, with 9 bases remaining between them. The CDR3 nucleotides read TGCGCCAGCGGCGACAGAAATCAGCCCCAGCATTTT. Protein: CASGDRNQPQHF.

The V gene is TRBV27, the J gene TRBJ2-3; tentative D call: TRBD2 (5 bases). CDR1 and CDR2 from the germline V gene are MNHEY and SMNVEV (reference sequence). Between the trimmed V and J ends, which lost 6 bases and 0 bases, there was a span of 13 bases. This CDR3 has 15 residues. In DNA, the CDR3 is TGTGCCAGCAGAGCGGAAACAAGCAGCACAGATACGCAGTATTTT. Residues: CASRAETSSTDTQYF.

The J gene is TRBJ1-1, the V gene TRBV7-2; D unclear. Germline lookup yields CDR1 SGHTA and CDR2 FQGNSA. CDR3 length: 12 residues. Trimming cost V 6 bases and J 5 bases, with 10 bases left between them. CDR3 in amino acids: CASSPLVTEAFF. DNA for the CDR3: TGTGCCAGCAGTCCCTTAGTAACTGAAGCTTTCTTT.

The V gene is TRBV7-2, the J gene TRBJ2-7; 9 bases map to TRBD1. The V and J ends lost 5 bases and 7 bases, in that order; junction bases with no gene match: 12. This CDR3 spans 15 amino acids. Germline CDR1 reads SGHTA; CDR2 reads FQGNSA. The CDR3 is CASSLVRTGANEQYF. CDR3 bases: TGTGCCAGCAGCCTTGTGAGGACAGGGGCGAATGAGCAGTACTTC.

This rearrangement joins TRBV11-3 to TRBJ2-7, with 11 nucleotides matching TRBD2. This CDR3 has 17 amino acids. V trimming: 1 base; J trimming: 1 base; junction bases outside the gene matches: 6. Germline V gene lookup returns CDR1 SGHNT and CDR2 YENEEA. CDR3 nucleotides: TGTGCCAGCAGCTTAGGACCTGGACTAGCGGGTTCCTACGAGCAGTACTTC. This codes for CASSLGPGLAGSYEQYF.

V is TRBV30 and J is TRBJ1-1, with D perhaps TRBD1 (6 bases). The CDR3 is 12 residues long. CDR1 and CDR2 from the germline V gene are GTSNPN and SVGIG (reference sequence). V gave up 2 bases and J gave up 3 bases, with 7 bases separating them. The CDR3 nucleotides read TGTGCCTGGAGTAGGGGGGACACTGAAGCTTTCTTT. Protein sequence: CAWSRGDTEAFF.

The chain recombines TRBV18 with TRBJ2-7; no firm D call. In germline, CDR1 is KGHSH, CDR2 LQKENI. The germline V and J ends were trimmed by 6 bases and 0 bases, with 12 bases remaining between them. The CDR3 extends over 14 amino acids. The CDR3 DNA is TGTGCCAGCTCTCCTCCATCCGACTCCTACGAGCAGTACTTC. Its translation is CASSPPSDSYEQYF.

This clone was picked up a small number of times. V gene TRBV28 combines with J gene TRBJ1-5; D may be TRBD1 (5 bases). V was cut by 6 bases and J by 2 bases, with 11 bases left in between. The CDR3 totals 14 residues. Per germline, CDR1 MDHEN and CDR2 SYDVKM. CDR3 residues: CASRDRGGNQPQHF. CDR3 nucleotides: TGTGCCAGCAGGGACCGGGGGGGCAATCAGCCCCAGCATTTT.

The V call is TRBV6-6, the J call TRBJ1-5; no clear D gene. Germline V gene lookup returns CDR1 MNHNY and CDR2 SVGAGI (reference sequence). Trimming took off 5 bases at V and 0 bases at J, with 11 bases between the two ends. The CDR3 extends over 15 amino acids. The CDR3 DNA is TGTGCCAGCAGTGAGGACCCCGATAGCAATCAGCCCCAGCATTTT. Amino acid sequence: CASSEDPDSNQPQHF.

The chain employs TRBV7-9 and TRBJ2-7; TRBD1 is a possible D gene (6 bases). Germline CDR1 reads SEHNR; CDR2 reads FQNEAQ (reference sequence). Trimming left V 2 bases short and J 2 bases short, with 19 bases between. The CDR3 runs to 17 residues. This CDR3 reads CASSLSVRQAPTYEQYF. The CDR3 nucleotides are TGTGCCAGCAGCTTATCCGTCCGACAGGCCCCGACCTACGAGCAGTACTTC.

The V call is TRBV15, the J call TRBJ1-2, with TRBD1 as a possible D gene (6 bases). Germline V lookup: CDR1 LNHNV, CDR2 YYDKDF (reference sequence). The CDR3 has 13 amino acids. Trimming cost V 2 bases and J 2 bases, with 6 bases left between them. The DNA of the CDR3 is TGTGCCACCAGCAGAACAGGGAACTATGGCTACACCTTC. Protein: CATSRTGNYGYTF.

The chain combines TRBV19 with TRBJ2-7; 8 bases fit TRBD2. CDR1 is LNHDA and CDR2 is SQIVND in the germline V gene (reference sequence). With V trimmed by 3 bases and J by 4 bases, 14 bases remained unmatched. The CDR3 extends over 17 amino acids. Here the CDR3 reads CASSIPTGVAGTYEQYF. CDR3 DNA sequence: TGTGCCAGTAGTATTCCCACCGGGGTAGCGGGAACGTACGAGCAGTACTTC.

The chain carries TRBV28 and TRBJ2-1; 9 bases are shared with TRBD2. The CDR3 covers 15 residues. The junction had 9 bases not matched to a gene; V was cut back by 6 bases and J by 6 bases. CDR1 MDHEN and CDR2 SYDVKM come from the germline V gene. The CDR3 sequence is CASSHAGGPGNEQFF. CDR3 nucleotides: TGTGCCAGCAGCCACGCGGGGGGGCCCGGCAATGAGCAGTTCTTC.

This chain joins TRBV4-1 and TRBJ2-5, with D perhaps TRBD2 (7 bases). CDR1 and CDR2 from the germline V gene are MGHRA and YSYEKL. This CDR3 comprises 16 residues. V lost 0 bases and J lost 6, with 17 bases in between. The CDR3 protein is CASSQDLGGGLKTQYF. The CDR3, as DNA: TGCGCCAGCAGCCAAGATTTGGGGGGGGGCCTGAAGACCCAGTACTTC.

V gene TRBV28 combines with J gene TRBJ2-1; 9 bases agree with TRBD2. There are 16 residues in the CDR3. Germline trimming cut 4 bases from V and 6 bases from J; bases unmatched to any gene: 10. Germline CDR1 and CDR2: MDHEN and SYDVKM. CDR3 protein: CASSSITGTSSNEQFF. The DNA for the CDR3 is TGTGCCAGCAGTTCCATAACCGGGACTAGCTCCAATGAGCAGTTCTTC.

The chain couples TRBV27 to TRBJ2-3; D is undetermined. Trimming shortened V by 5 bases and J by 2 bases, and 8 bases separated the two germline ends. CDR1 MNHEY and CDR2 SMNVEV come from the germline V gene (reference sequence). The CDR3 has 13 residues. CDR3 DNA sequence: TGTGCCAGCAGTACATACATCACAGATACGCAGTATTTT. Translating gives CASSTYITDTQYF.

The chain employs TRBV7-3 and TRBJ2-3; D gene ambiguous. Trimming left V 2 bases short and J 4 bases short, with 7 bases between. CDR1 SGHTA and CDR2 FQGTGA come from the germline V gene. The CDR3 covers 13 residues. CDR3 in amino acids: CASSLPPADTQYF. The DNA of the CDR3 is TGTGCCAGCAGCTTACCCCCCGCAGATACGCAGTATTTT.

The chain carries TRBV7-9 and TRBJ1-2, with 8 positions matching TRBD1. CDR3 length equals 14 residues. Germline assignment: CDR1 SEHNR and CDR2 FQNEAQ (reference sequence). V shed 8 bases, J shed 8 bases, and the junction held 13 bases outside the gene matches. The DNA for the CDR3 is TGTGCCAGCGGTCCCCCCAGGGGGCGCGAAGGCTACACCTTC. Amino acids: CASGPPRGREGYTF.

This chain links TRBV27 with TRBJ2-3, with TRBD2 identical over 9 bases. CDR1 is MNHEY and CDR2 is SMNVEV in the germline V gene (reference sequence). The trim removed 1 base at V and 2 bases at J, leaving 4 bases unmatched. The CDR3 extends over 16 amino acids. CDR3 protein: CASSLLGGGVTDTQYF. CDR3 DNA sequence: TGTGCCAGCAGTTTATTAGGCGGGGGGGTCACAGATACGCAGTATTTT.

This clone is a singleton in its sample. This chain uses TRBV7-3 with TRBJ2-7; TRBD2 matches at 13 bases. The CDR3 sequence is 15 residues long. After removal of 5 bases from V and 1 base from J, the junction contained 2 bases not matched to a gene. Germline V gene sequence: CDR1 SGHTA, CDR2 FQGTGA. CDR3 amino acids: CASSVLAGGSYEQYF. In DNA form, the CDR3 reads TGTGCCAGCAGCGTACTAGCGGGAGGGTCCTACGAGCAGTACTTC.